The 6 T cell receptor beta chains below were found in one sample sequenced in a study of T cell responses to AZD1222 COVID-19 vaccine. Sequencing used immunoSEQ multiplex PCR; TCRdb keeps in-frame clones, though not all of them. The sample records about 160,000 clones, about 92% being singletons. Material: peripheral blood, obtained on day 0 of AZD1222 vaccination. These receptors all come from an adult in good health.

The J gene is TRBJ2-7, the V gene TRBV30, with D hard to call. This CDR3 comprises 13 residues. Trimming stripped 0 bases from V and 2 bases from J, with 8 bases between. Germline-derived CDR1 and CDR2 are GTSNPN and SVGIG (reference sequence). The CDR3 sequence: CAWSVRPPYEQYF. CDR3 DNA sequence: TGTGCCTGGAGTGTGCGGCCACCCTACGAGCAGTACTTC.

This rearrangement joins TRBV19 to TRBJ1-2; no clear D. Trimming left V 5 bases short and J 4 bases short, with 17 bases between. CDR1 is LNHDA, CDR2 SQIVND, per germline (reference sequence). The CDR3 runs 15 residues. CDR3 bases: TGTGCCAGTAGTCCGGGGAGGAGTATGGGCTATGGCTACACCTTC. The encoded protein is CASSPGRSMGYGYTF.

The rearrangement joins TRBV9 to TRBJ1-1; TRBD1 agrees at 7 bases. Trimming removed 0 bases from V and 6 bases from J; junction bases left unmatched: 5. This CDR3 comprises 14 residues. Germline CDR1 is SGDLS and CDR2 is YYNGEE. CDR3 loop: CASSVGPTGSEAFF. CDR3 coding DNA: TGTGCCAGCAGCGTAGGCCCGACAGGGTCTGAAGCTTTCTTT.

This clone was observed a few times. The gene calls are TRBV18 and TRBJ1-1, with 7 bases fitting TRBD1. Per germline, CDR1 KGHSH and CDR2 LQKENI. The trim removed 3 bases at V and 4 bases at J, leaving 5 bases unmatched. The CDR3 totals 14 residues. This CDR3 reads CASSPDRVRTEAFF. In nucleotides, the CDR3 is TGTGCCAGCTCACCCGACAGGGTCCGCACTGAAGCTTTCTTT.

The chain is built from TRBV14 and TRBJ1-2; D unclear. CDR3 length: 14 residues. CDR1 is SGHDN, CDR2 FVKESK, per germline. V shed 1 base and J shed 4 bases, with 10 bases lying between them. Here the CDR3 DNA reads TGTGCCAGCAGCCAAGGAGGCCGCGGCTATGGCTACACCTTC. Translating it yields CASSQGGRGYGYTF. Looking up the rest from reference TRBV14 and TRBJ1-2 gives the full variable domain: EAGVTQFPSHSVIEKGQTVTLRCDPISGHDNLYWYRRVMGKEIKFLLHFVKESKQDESGMPNNRFLAERTGGTYSTLKVQPAELEDSGVYFCASSQGGRGYGYTFGSGTRLTVV.

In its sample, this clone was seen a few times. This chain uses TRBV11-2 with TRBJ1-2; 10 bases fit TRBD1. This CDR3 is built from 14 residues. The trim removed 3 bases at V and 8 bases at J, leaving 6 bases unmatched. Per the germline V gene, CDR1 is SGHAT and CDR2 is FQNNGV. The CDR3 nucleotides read TGTGCCAGCAGCTTCCTTGGACAGGGGGGAGGCTACACCTTC. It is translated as CASSFLGQGGGYTF. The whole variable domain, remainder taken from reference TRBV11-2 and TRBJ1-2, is EAGVAQSPRYKIIEKRQSVAFWCNPISGHATLYWYQQILGQGPKLLIQFQNNGVVDDSQLPKDRFSAERLKGVDSTLKIQPAKLEDSAVYLCASSFLGQGGGYTFGSGTRLTVV.